The 20 T cell receptor beta chains listed next were all sequenced from one sample in a study of blood T cells in healthy people across ages (dated by TCRdb to about 2015). Library generation was performed with 5' RACE. Sequencing relied on an Illumina HiSeq 2500. A second 7 to 11 cycle PCR used a sample-barcoded 5' primer and a J-beta primer mix. Using fastp at Q25 and MiXCR, TCRdb reprocessed the public reads and kept productive beta chains. Each CDR3 protein gets just one entry, which takes the most common genes and DNA from the rows behind it. In all, the sample holds 850,000 to 950,000 distinct CDR3 sequences, and under 30% of those were seen once. Of the sample, roughly a sixth falls within the top ten clones. The sample consisted of blood. These receptors were collected from a woman over 75 in good health.

The chain is built from TRBV11-2 and TRBJ2-1; 12 bases are shared with TRBD2. Trimming removed 6 bases from V and 6 bases from J; junction bases left unmatched: 3. The germline V gene has CDR1 SGHAT and CDR2 FQNNGV. The CDR3 runs 14 residues. CDR3 residues: CASRTSGSPNEQFF. CDR3 in DNA: TGTGCCAGCAGGACTAGCGGGAGCCCCAATGAGCAGTTCTTC.

This clonotype was seen a single time. The chain joins TRBV10-2 to TRBJ2-5; 7 bases map to TRBD2. The CDR3 is made up of 16 amino acids. Germline V gene lookup returns CDR1 WSHSY and CDR2 SAAADI. V lost 3 bases, J lost 4 bases, and 11 bases stayed unmatched. In DNA, the CDR3 is TGCGCCAGCAGTGACCCTGTCGGGGAGGGCCTAGAGACCCAGTACTTC. The encoded protein is CASSDPVGEGLETQYF.

To note about this clonotype: This could be a read error, since a much larger clone is one nucleotide away. This chain links TRBV20-1 with TRBJ2-5; 8 bases line up with TRBD1. The CDR3 has 12 residues. The V gene's germline CDR1 is DFQATT and CDR2 SNEGSKA (reference sequence). CDR3 loop: CSAKDREETRYF. The CDR3 DNA is TGCAGTGCTAAGGACAGGGAAGAGACCCGGTACTTC.

The V call is TRBV3-1, the J call TRBJ1-1; D might be TRBD1 (6 bases). V lost 1 base and J lost 11, with 17 bases in between. The CDR3 loop spans 14 amino acids. From germline, CDR1 is LGHDT and CDR2 YNNKEL (reference sequence). The CDR3 sequence: CASSQVSRQGLAFF. The CDR3 nucleotides are TGTGCCAGCAGCCAAGTCAGTCGGCAGGGGCTGGCTTTCTTT.

This clonotype has more than one count but fewer than ten. The V gene is TRBV6-6, the J gene TRBJ1-4, with 10 bases identical to TRBD1. Trimming removed 7 bases from V and 4 bases from J; junction bases left unmatched: 9. Germline values: CDR1 MNHNY, CDR2 SVGAGI (reference sequence). CDR3 length equals 16 residues. The DNA for the CDR3 is TGTGCCAGCAAGCCCGGGACAGGGGTCTTTAATGAAAAACTGTTTTTT. Protein product: CASKPGTGVFNEKLFF.

This clonotype has at least ten counts. The rearrangement joins TRBV7-2 to TRBJ2-3; 11 bases fit TRBD2. Germline CDR1 reads SGHTA; CDR2 reads FQGNSA. The V segment lost 1 base and the J segment 4 bases; nucleotides outside the gene matches: 7. The CDR3 sequence is 17 residues long. CDR3 sequence: CASSLVGSGGAPDTQYF. The CDR3, as DNA: TGTGCCAGCAGCTTAGTGGGTAGCGGGGGGGCTCCAGATACGCAGTATTTT.

This chain uses TRBV7-9 with TRBJ2-5, with D uncertain. The CDR3 is 15 amino acids. Per germline, CDR1 SEHNR and CDR2 FQNEAQ (reference sequence). The ends were cut back, 5 bases at V and 3 bases at J, with 16 bases in the middle. The CDR3 loop reads CASSLLGEVEETQYF. CDR3 coding DNA: TGTGCCAGCAGCCTCCTAGGAGAGGTTGAAGAGACCCAGTACTTC.

Remarks on this clonotype: This may come from a read error, since a much larger clone is one base off. The rearrangement links TRBV12-3 or TRBV12-4 to TRBJ1-5; D ambiguous. The CDR3 has 15 residues. Between the trimmed V and J ends, which lost 4 bases and 0 bases, there was a span of 10 bases. The CDR3: CASSCKVGSNQPQHF. The CDR3 DNA sequence: TGTGCCAGCAGTTGCAAGGTTGGTAGCAATCAGCCCCAGCATTTT.

There are a few counts of this clonotype. The J gene is TRBJ2-1, the V gene TRBV30; 9 nucleotides agree with TRBD1. Unmatched junction bases numbered 8, after V lost 5 bases and J lost 3 bases. Germline lookup yields CDR1 GTSNPN and CDR2 SVGIG (reference sequence). CDR3 size: 15 residues. Written as DNA, the CDR3 is TGTGCCTGGCGTATTCGGGACAGGGTCTACAATGAGCAGTTCTTC. Translating it yields CAWRIRDRVYNEQFF.

This clonotype showed up just a few times. Being one base from a much bigger clone, this may be a read error. The V and J genes are TRBV18 and TRBJ2-1, with 8 bases lining up with TRBD1. This CDR3 spans 15 amino acids. Germline V gene data show CDR1 as KGHSH and CDR2 as LQKENI. Losses at the gene ends were 3 bases for V and 8 bases for J; bases not matched to a gene: 9. As DNA, the CDR3 is TGTGCCAGCTCACCGGCTGGCAGGGGGCGGGATGAGCAGTTCTTC. The encoded protein is CASSPAGRGRDEQFF.

This clonotype was recorded at least ten times. The gene calls are TRBV6-6 and TRBJ1-5, with a possible D match to TRBD1 (5 bases). The germline V gene encodes CDR1 MNHNY and CDR2 SVGAGI (reference sequence). The V gene lost 7 bases and the J gene lost 0 bases, with 10 bases spanning the gap. The CDR3 extends over 14 amino acids. CDR3 sequence: CASNRDGSNQPQHF. CDR3 coding DNA: TGTGCCAGCAACCGGGACGGTAGCAATCAGCCCCAGCATTTT.

This clonotype appeared a few times. The V gene is TRBV28, the J gene TRBJ2-1; D is perhaps TRBD1 (5 bases). From germline, CDR1 is MDHEN and CDR2 SYDVKM. Trimming left V 4 bases short and J 2 bases short, with 15 bases between. The CDR3 is 16 amino acids. In nucleotides, the CDR3 is TGTGCCAGCAGTTCCCCCCGGGCAGGGACCTACAATGAGCAGTTCTTC. This translates into CASSSPRAGTYNEQFF. Filled out from reference TRBV28 and TRBJ2-1, the complete variable domain reads DVKVTQSSRYLVKRTGEKVFLECVQDMDHENMFWYRQDPGLGLRLIYFSYDVKMKEKGDIPEGYSVSREKKERFSLILESASTNQTSMYLCASSSPRAGTYNEQFFGPGTRLTVL.

J is TRBJ2-5 and V is TRBV7-9; D might be TRBD2 (7 bases). V dropped 2 bases and J dropped 1 base, with 11 bases sitting between them. Germline lookup yields CDR1 SEHNR and CDR2 FQNEAQ (reference sequence). The CDR3 length is 15 residues. The CDR3 is CASSLNGGPQETQYF. CDR3 nucleotide sequence: TGTGCCAGCAGCTTAAACGGGGGGCCCCAAGAGACCCAGTACTTC.

This clonotype was detected many times. The chain links TRBV25-1 to TRBJ1-4; no reliable D call. CDR1 and CDR2 from the germline V gene are MGHDK and SYGVNS. The CDR3 runs to 15 residues. V lost 2 bases and J lost 5, with 12 bases in between. The CDR3 DNA is TGTGCCAGCAGTGAACCTGGGTCCTTGAATGAAAAACTGTTTTTT. The encoded protein is CASSEPGSLNEKLFF.

About this clonotype: A read error may be the cause here, since a much bigger clone is one base away. The chain links TRBV25-1 to TRBJ2-5, with a possible D match to TRBD2 (5 bases). V was cut by 8 bases and J by 5 bases, with 15 bases left in between. CDR3 length: 13 residues. Germline V gives CDR1 MGHDK, CDR2 SYGVNS. CDR3 sequence reads: CASSGRVWETQYF. The CDR3 DNA sequence: TGTGCCAGCTCGGGAAGGGTGTGGGAGACCCAGTACTTC.

Ten or more counts support this clonotype. The genes are TRBV28 and TRBJ2-5; 9 nucleotides match TRBD1. In germline, CDR1 is MDHEN, CDR2 SYDVKM. The CDR3 extends over 13 amino acids. The V segment lost 6 bases and the J segment 3 bases; nucleotides outside the gene matches: 2. The CDR3 DNA follows: TGTGCCAGCAGCGGACAGGGGAAAGAGACCCAGTACTTC. Amino acids: CASSGQGKETQYF.

This clonotype was seen ten or more times. The chain has TRBV7-7 and TRBJ2-7; 8 nucleotides line up with TRBD1. The CDR3 loop spans 14 amino acids. Unmatched junction bases numbered 4, after V lost 5 bases and J lost 1 base. The germline CDR1 and CDR2 sequences are SSHAT and FNYEAQ (reference sequence). CDR3 loop: CASSRDRFSYEQYF. CDR3 bases: TGTGCCAGCAGCCGGGACAGGTTTTCCTACGAGCAGTACTTC.

This sequence joins TRBV7-3 and TRBJ2-5; 7 bases are a match to TRBD2. This CDR3 has 15 residues. The V segment lost 2 bases and the J segment 11 bases; nucleotides outside the gene matches: 14. Germline CDR1 reads SGHTA; CDR2 reads FQGTGA. The CDR3 loop is CASSLLPTGGNEQYF. CDR3 in DNA: TGTGCCAGCAGCTTACTCCCAACCGGGGGGAATGAGCAGTACTTC.

This clonotype was counted ten times or more. This sequence joins TRBV9 and TRBJ2-7, with D unclear. Germline lookup yields CDR1 SGDLS and CDR2 YYNGEE. V was shortened by 3 bases and J by 6 bases, with 10 bases between the two germline ends. This CDR3 contains 12 residues. CDR3 nucleotide sequence: TGTGCCAGCAGCGGACCAGGATCCGAGCAGTACTTC. It is translated as CASSGPGSEQYF.

This clonotype was seen repeatedly, ten times or more. The chain carries TRBV4-2 and TRBJ2-6; tentatively, D is TRBD2 (6 bases). The CDR3 consists of 16 residues. The V end lost 3 bases, the J end lost 0 bases, and 9 bases lay between the germline ends. Germline V gene data show CDR1 as LGHNA and CDR2 as YNFKEQ. This CDR3 is CASSHGGSSGANVLTF. The DNA for the CDR3 is TGTGCCAGCAGCCACGGGGGAAGCTCTGGGGCCAACGTCCTGACTTTC.